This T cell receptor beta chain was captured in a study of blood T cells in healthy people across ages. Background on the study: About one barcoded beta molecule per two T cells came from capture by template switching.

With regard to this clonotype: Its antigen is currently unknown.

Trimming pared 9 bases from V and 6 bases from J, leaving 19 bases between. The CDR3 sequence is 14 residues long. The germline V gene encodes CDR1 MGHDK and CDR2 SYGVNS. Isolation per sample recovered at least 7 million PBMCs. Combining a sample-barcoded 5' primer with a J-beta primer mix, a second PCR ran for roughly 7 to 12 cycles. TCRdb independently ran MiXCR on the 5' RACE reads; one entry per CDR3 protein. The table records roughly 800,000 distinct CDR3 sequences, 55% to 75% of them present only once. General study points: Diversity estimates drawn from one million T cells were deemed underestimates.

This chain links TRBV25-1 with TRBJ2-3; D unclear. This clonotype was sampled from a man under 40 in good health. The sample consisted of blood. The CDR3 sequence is CARTSSLVGDTQYF. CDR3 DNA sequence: TGTGCCAGAACTTCGAGCCTAGTGGGTGATACGCAGTATTTT.